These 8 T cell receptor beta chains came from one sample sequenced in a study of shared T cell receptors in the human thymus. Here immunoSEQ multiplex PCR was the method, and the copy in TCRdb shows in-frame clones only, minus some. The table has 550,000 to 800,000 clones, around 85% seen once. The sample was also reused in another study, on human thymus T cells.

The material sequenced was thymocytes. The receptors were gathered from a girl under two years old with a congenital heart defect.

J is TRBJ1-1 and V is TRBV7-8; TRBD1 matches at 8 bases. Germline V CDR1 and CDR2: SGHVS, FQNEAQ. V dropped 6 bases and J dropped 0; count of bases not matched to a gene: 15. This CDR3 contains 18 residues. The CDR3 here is CASSQRAGGAGMNTEAFF. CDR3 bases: TGTGCCAGCAGTCAACGGGCAGGGGGCGCCGGAATGAACACTGAAGCTTTCTTT.

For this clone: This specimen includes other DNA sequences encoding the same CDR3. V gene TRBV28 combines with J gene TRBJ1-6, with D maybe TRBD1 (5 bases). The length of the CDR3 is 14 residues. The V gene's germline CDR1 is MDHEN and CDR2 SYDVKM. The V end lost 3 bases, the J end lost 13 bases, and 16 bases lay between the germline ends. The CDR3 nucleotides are TGTGCCAGCAGTTTTAGTGGGGGGAACTCCCCCCTCCACTTT. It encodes CASSFSGGNSPLHF.

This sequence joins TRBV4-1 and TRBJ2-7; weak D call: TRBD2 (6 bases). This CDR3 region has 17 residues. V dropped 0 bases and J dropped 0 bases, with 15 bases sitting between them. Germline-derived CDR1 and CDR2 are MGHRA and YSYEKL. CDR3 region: CASSQDGAGRFSYEQYF. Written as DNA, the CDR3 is TGCGCCAGCAGCCAAGATGGGGCGGGAAGGTTCTCCTACGAGCAGTACTTC.

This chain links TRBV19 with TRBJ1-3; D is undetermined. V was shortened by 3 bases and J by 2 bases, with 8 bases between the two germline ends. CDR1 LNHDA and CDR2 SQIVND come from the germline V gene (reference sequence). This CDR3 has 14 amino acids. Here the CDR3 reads CASSIWTPGNTIYF. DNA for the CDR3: TGTGCCAGTAGTATTTGGACTCCTGGAAACACCATATATTTT.

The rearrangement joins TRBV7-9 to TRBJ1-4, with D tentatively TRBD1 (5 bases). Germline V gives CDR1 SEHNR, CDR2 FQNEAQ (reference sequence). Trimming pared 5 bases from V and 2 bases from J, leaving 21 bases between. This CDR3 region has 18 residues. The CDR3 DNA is TGTGCCAGCAGCCGCGGGACGAACCCAAGACGGACTAATGAAAAACTGTTTTTT. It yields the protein CASSRGTNPRRTNEKLFF.

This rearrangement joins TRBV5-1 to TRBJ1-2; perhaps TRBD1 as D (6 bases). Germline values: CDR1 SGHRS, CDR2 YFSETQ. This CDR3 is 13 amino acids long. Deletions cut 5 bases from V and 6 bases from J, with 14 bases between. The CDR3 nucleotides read TGCGCCAGCAGGGACACAGGGTTGAATGGCTACACCTTC. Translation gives CASRDTGLNGYTF.

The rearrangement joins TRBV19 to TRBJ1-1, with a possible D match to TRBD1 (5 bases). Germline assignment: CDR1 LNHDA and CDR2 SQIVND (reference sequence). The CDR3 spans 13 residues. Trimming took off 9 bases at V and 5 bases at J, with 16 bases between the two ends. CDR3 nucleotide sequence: TGTGCCAGCTCACTTGGGGCTGGGACTGAAGCTTTCTTT. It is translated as CASSLGAGTEAFF.

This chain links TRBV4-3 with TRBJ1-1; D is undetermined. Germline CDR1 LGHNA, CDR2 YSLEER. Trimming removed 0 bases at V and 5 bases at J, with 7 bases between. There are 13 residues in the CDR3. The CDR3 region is CASSQDMRTEAFF. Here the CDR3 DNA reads TGCGCCAGCAGCCAAGATATGAGAACTGAAGCTTTCTTT.